Listed here are 17 T cell receptor beta chains from one sample, sequenced in a study of T cells in Graves' hyperthyroidism and ophthalmopathy. Authors of the study amplified TCR beta CDR3 regions from RNA transcripts. The HTBI set primed first-round TCR CDR3 RT-PCR. TCRdb re-derived calls from the multiplex PCR reads in MiXCR, one entry per CDR3 protein. The repertoire includes a few hundred thousand distinct CDR3 sequences, 40% to 50% of them detected once, and around 44% sits in the top ten. Sequenced: peripheral blood or thyroid tissue (not recorded which). The receptors were sampled from an adult woman with Graves' disease, either hyperthyroidism or ophthalmopathy (not recorded which).

This chain uses TRBV29-1 with TRBJ1-4; 7 positions match TRBD1. Germline V CDR1 and CDR2: SQVTM, ANQGSEA. The CDR3 runs 13 residues. J gave up 4 bases and V 5 bases, and 4 bases lay outside the gene matches. The CDR3 is CSVTQGLNEKLFF. The CDR3 DNA reads TGCAGCGTTACACAGGGGCTTAATGAAAAACTGTTTTTT. Full variable domain (remainder filled in from reference TRBV29-1 and TRBJ1-4): SAVISQKPSRDICQRGTSLTIQCQVDSQVTMMFWYRQQPGQSLTLIATANQGSEATYESGFVIDKFPISRPNLTFSTLTVSNMSPEDSSIYLCSVTQGLNEKLFFGSGTQLSVL.

This clonotype was counted ten times or more. The J gene is TRBJ1-5, the V gene TRBV12-3 or TRBV12-4, with a weak D call TRBD1 (6 bases). This CDR3 contains 14 residues. The V gene lost 2 bases and the J gene lost 3 bases, with 8 bases spanning the gap. In DNA form, the CDR3 reads TGTGCCAGCAGTTTAACAGGGTCCAATCAGCCCCAGCATTTT. This sequence encodes CASSLTGSNQPQHF.

Written as DNA, the CDR3 is TGCAGTGCCACCAGGGGTTCTAACTATGGCTACACCTTC. Encoded protein: CSATRGSNYGYTF. The genes are TRBV20-1 and TRBJ1-2, with TRBD1 as a possible D gene (6 bases). The germline V and J ends were trimmed by 6 bases and 0 bases, with 11 bases remaining between them. The germline CDR1 and CDR2 sequences are DFQATT and SNEGSKA (reference sequence). This CDR3 contains 13 residues.

The chain carries TRBV15 and TRBJ1-1; D not resolved. This CDR3 spans 13 amino acids. Per germline, CDR1 LNHNV and CDR2 YYDKDF (reference sequence). Deletions cut 1 base from V and 10 bases from J, with 13 bases between. CDR3 nucleotide sequence: TGTGCCACCAGCAGAGTTACGGGTTCGGTAGCTTTCTTT. This translates into CATSRVTGSVAFF.

This chain joins TRBV7-9 and TRBJ2-7, with 9 bases lining up with TRBD2. The CDR3 consists of 15 residues. Germline-derived CDR1 and CDR2 are SEHNR and FQNEAQ (reference sequence). V was pared by 5 bases and J by 5 bases, with 10 bases of the junction left unmatched. DNA of the CDR3: TGTGCCAGCAGCGCGTCCGGGACTAGCCGCCACGAGCAGTACTTC. It yields the protein CASSASGTSRHEQYF.

J is TRBJ2-2 and V is TRBV7-8; D gene uncertain. The CDR3 is made up of 13 amino acids. V lost 8 bases and J 0 bases, leaving 7 bases between the germline ends. Germline-derived CDR1 and CDR2 are SGHVS and FQNEAQ. Written as DNA, the CDR3 is TGTGCCAGCCACAGACCGAACACCGGGGAGCTGTTTTTT. Its translation is CASHRPNTGELFF.

A remark on this clonotype: A much more abundant neighbour one base away suggests this may be a read error. The gene calls are TRBV20-1 and TRBJ1-2; a possible D gene is TRBD1 (5 bases). The CDR3 totals 14 residues. From germline, CDR1 is DFQATT and CDR2 SNEGSKA (reference sequence). CDR3 DNA: TGCAGTGCTAGAGGAATAGGGGACCTCTATGGCTGCACCTTC. This sequence encodes CSARGIGDLYGCTF.

The rearrangement joins TRBV10-3 to TRBJ2-1; 12 nucleotides align to TRBD2. The CDR3 runs to 17 residues. Germline V lookup: CDR1 ENHRY, CDR2 SYGVKD. The V and J ends lost 2 bases and 7 bases, in that order; junction bases with no gene match: 9. The CDR3 spells CAISEPSGTSGWNEQFF. The DNA for the CDR3 is TGTGCCATCAGTGAGCCATCCGGGACTAGCGGGTGGAATGAGCAGTTCTTC.

Regarding this clonotype: One end of the junction does not line up with germline, which may come from a read error. The rearrangement joins TRBV10-3 to TRBJ1-5; weak D call: TRBD1 (6 bases). The CDR3 has 17 amino acids. Germline V gives CDR1 ENHRY, CDR2 SYGVKD. The CDR3 reads CASSPRWARGTNQPQHF. The CDR3 nucleotides read TGTGCCAGCAGTCCAAGATGGGCGAGGGGGACTAATCAGCCCCAGCATTTT.

This clonotype was observed many times. This chain joins TRBV6-1 and TRBJ1-2, with D unresolved. Trimming removed 6 bases at V and 4 bases at J, with 9 bases between. Germline CDR1 and CDR2: MNHNS and SASEGT. The CDR3 loop spans 12 amino acids. For the CDR3, the DNA is TGTGCCAGCAGCCGCGTCCTCTATGGCTACACCTTC. This codes for CASSRVLYGYTF.

The chain recombines TRBV29-1 with TRBJ1-1, with D possibly matching TRBD1 (5 bases). This CDR3 contains 14 residues. Germline lookup yields CDR1 SQVTM and CDR2 ANQGSEA. V lost 3 bases and J lost 5, with 16 bases in between. In DNA, the CDR3 is TGCAGCGTTGACCCCCCGGGGGTAGGGACTGAAGCTTTCTTT. Protein: CSVDPPGVGTEAFF.

The V call is TRBV7-2, the J call TRBJ1-1; D gene unclear. Germline V gives CDR1 SGHTA, CDR2 FQGNSA. There are 10 residues in the CDR3. The V end lost 5 bases, the J end lost 12 bases, and 10 bases lay between the germline ends. Here the CDR3 DNA reads TGTGCCAGCAGCCCGGGTGGGTCTTTCTTT. Translation gives CASSPGGSFF.

The chain is built from TRBV20-1 and TRBJ2-5; 8 bases match TRBD2. The CDR3 length is 14 residues. Trimming removed 6 bases from V and 5 bases from J; junction bases left unmatched: 11. The germline V gene encodes CDR1 DFQATT and CDR2 SNEGSKA (reference sequence). The CDR3 DNA reads TGCAGTGCATCTCCCCGGGAGGGCACCGAGACCCAGTACTTC. This encodes CSASPREGTETQYF.

This chain links TRBV7-2 with TRBJ1-6; D gene unclear. CDR3 length equals 13 residues. Deletions cut 5 bases from V and 10 bases from J, with 12 bases between. The germline V gene encodes CDR1 SGHTA and CDR2 FQGNSA. The CDR3 is CASSLRDGSPLHF. CDR3 DNA: TGTGCCAGCAGCCTCCGGGATGGGTCACCCCTCCACTTT. Using reference TRBV7-2 and TRBJ1-6 for the parts outside the CDR3, the full variable domain is GAGVSQSPSNKVTEKGKDVELRCDPISGHTALYWYRQSLGQGLEFLIYFQGNSAPDKSGLPSDRFSAERTGGSVSTLTIQRTQQEDSAVYLCASSLRDGSPLHFGNGTRLTVT.

This clonotype has just one count. This may come from a read error, since a much larger clone is one base off. CDR3 sequence: CASSHLGEGQGSYERYF. In DNA, the CDR3 is TGCGCCAGCAGCCACCTGGGCGAGGGACAGGGAAGTTACGAGCGGTACTTC. The genes are TRBV2 and TRBJ2-7; 9 positions agree with TRBD1. The CDR3 runs 17 residues. The germline V gene has CDR1 SNHLY and CDR2 FYNNEI.

The chain uses TRBV29-1 and TRBJ1-1; D perhaps matches TRBD1 (5 bases). Per the germline V gene, CDR1 is SQVTM and CDR2 is ANQGSEA. V lost 8 bases and J lost 4, with 11 bases in between. The CDR3 runs 11 residues. The DNA for the CDR3 is TGCAGCTTCAGGGACTCCACTGAAGCTTTCTTT. It specifies CSFRDSTEAFF.

The chain uses TRBV20-1 and TRBJ1-2; 10 bases are a match to TRBD1. CDR3 length: 14 amino acids. V lost 3 bases, J lost 6 bases, and 7 bases stayed unmatched. In germline, CDR1 is DFQATT, CDR2 SNEGSKA (reference sequence). DNA of the CDR3: TGCAGTGCTAGTCCCGGGACAGGGGACGATGGCTACACCTTC. This encodes CSASPGTGDDGYTF.